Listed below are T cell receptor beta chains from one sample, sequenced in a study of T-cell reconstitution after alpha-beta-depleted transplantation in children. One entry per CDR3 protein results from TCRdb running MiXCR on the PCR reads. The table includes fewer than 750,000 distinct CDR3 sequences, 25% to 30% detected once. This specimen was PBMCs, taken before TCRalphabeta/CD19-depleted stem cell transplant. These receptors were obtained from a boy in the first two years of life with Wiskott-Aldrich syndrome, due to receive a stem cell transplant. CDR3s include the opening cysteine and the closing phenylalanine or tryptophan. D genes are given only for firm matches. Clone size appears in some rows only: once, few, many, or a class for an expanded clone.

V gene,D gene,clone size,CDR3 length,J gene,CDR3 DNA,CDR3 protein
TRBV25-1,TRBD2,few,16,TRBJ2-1,TGTGCCAGCAGTGAACTAGCGGGAGCCTTCTACAATGAGCAGTTCTTC,CASSELAGAFYNEQFF
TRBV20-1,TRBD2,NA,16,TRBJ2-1,TGCAGTGCTGACCCTATTAGCGGGACTTCCTACAATGAGCAGTTCTTC,CSADPISGTSYNEQFF
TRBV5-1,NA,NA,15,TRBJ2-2,TGTGCCAGCAGTTTAGGAGGGAGTGGCACCGGGGAGCTGTTTTTT,CASSLGGSGTGELFF
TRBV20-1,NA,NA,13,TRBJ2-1,TGCAGTGCCCGGGACTTCAGGCAAGATGAGCAGTTCTTC,CSARDFRQDEQFF
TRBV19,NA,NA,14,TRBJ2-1,TGTGCCAGTAGTAGTCAGGACCCTAAAAATGAGCAGTTCTTC,CASSSQDPKNEQFF
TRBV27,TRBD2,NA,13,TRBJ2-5,TGTGCCACCGCGGGGGGGTGGCAAGAGACCCAGTACTTC,CATAGGWQETQYF
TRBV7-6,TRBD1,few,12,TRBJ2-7,TGTGCCAGCAGCGCGGACAGGTACGAGCAGTACTTC,CASSADRYEQYF
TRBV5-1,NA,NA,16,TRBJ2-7,TGCGCCAGCAGCTTGAATACTGGCAGGAGCTCCTACGAGCAGTACTTC,CASSLNTGRSSYEQYF
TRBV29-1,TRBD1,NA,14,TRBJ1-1,TGCAGCACACACCGTGGGACAGGGGTGACTGAAGCTTTCTTT,CSTHRGTGVTEAFF
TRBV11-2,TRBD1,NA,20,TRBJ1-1,TGTGCCAGCAGCAGTCGTCGGACAGGGGGCGAAAAGGTGAAGAACACTGAAGCTTTCTTT,CASSSRRTGGEKVKNTEAFF
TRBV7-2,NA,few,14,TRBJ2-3,TGTGCCAGCAGTCGTGGCACAAACACAGATACGCAGTATTTT,CASSRGTNTDTQYF
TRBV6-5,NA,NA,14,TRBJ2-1,TGTGCCAGCAGTTACTCGCCTCATTACAATGAGCAGTTCTTC,CASSYSPHYNEQFF
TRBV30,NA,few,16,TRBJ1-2,TGTGCCTGGAGTGAAACGAGTGCAGACCCGAACTATGGCTACACCTTC,CAWSETSADPNYGYTF
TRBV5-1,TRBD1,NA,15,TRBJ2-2,TGCGCCAGCATCATAGGGACAGGGGGCACCAGGGAGCTGTTTTTT,CASIIGTGGTRELFF
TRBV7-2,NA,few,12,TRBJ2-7,TGTGCCAGCAGCTTTCTTCATAGGGAGCAGTACTTC,CASSFLHREQYF
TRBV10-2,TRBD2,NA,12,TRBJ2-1,TGCGCCAGCATTGGACTAGCGAACGAGCAGTTCTTC,CASIGLANEQFF
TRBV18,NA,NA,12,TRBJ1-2,TGTGCCAGCACACCCGGGCGCTATGGCTACACCTTC,CASTPGRYGYTF
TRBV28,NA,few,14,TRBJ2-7,TGTGCCAAGGGGCCGGACAGTGCCTCCTACGAGCAGTACTTC,CAKGPDSASYEQYF
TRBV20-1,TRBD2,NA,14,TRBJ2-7,TGCAGTGCTCAAAGGCCAGCGGGGTACTACGAGCAGTACTTC,CSAQRPAGYYEQYF
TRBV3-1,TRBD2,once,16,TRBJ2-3,TGTGCCAGCAGCCAAGTACTAGCGGGAGACACAGATACGCAGTATTTT,CASSQVLAGDTDTQYF
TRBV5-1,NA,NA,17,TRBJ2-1,TGCGCCAGCAGCTTGGCGGGGCATAGGCTAGCTTTAAATGAGCAGTTCTTC,CASSLAGHRLALNEQFF
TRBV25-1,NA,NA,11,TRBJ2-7,TGTGCCAGCAGTGAAGAGTACGAGCAGTACTTC,CASSEEYEQYF
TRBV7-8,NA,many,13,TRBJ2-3,TGTGCCAGCAGTTACGTTCGCACAGATACGCAGTATTTT,CASSYVRTDTQYF
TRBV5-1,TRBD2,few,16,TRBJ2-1,TGCGCCAGCAGCTTGGTGCCTAGCGGGACTACTAATGAGCAGTTCTTC,CASSLVPSGTTNEQFF
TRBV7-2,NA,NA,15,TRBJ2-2,TGTGCCAGCAGCTTTGCCAGGGGAAACACCGGGGAGCTGTTTTTT,CASSFARGNTGELFF
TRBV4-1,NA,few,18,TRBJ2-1,TGCGCCAGCAGCCAGCCGCCCCTTCGTCATAGCTCCTACAATGAGCAGTTCTTC,CASSQPPLRHSSYNEQFF
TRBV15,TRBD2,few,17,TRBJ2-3,TGTGCCACCAGCAGTTGGCAACTAGCGGGAACCACAGATACGCAGTATTTT,CATSSWQLAGTTDTQYF